Reported below is one TCR beta chain. Its antigen is unknown. Investigators isolated RNA and reverse transcribed it into cDNA to act as the sequencing template. Sequencing was performed with immunoSEQ multiplex PCR; in TCRdb, only in-frame clones are kept and a portion is missing. The sample yields roughly 150,000 clones, approximately 65% seen once. The germline V gene encodes CDR1 LNHNV and CDR2 YYDKDF (reference sequence). Trimming took 0 bases from V and 14 from J; bases not matched to a gene: 6. There are 13 residues in the CDR3. These data originate in a study of CD8+ T cells in alopecia areata. Study results and limitations: Scalp samples also yield sequences from resident alphabeta T cells of normal skin. Compared with normal scalp, lesional scalp had higher clonality and more expanded CD8+ clones.

The material sequenced was CD8+ T cells sorted from blood. The rearrangement joins TRBV15 to TRBJ2-3; 9 bases agree with TRBD2. The source of this sequence is a human donor in good health. The CDR3 here is CATSRDLAGEPYF. The DNA of the CDR3 is TGTGCCACCAGCAGAGATTTAGCGGGGGAACCGTATTTT.